The source of this T cell receptor beta chain is a study of PD-1 and CTLA-4 blockade in melanoma. Clones were read by immunoSEQ multiplex PCR, and TCRdb kept only the in-frame ones, dropping some. The data show about 30,000 clones, 85% to 90% seen once. This receptor was obtained from a human donor with melanoma. Specimen: CD8+ T cells from peripheral blood, collected before anti-PD-1 treatment.

The CDR3 here is CASSPAGNGYNEQFF. In nucleotides, the CDR3 is TGCGCCAGCAGTCCAGCGGGAAACGGCTACAATGAGCAGTTCTTC. The chain recombines TRBV10-1 with TRBJ2-1, with 7 bases that match TRBD2. Losses at the gene ends were 5 bases for V and 3 bases for J; bases not matched to a gene: 7. The germline gives CDR1 WNHNN, CDR2 SYGVQD (reference sequence). The CDR3 covers 15 residues.